This T cell receptor beta chain was sequenced for a study of T-cell reconstitution after alpha-beta-depleted transplantation in children. V lost 6 bases, J lost 8 bases, and 11 bases lay in between. The CDR3 loop spans 12 amino acids. Unique molecular identifiers tagged the TCRbeta library. TCRdb recomputed calls from the PCR reads with MiXCR, one row per CDR3 protein. The sample lists roughly 610,000 distinct CDR3 sequences; about 10% were seen once. The V call is TRBV12-3 or TRBV12-4, the J call TRBJ2-1, with D possibly matching TRBD2 (5 bases). The sequencing here drew on PBMCs from the stem cell graft donor, taken from the stem cell graft. The TCR comes from a human donor who donated a stem cell graft to a child with acute myeloid leukemia. The CDR3 coding sequence is TGTGCCAGCAGCTCACTAGTGTATGAGCAGTTCTTC. It specifies CASSSLVYEQFF.